Following are 29 T cell receptor beta chains from one sample sequenced in a study of T cell repertoires in cytomegalovirus infection. The antigens these receptors bind are not known. MiXCR, run by TCRdb on the reads, gives a single entry per CDR3 protein. The data contain over 250,000 distinct CDR3 sequences, 22% of them singletons. The sequencing used cultured PBMCs, collected from culture after CMV antigen stimulation. The receptors originated from a human donor in good health (CMV status not recorded). Some clones in this sample may be carry-over from other donors' samples.

This clonotype was detected ten times or more. The J gene is TRBJ2-7, the V gene TRBV6-1; the D is unclear. With 1 base removed from V and 1 base from J, the gap between germline ends came to 2 bases. Germline V gene lookup returns CDR1 MNHNS and CDR2 SASEGT. The CDR3 runs 12 residues. The CDR3: CASSEVSYEQYF. DNA for the CDR3: TGTGCCAGCAGTGAAGTATCCTACGAGCAGTACTTC.

The chain employs TRBV27 and TRBJ2-1; D perhaps matches TRBD2 (6 bases). Germline V gives CDR1 MNHEY, CDR2 SMNVEV (reference sequence). The V gene lost 2 bases and the J gene lost 9 bases, with 14 bases spanning the gap. This CDR3 comprises 14 residues. In DNA, the CDR3 is TGTGCCAGCAGTTTAGACGCGGGATTTCGTGAGCAGTTCTTC. Translation: CASSLDAGFREQFF.

The rearrangement uses TRBV12-3 or TRBV12-4 and TRBJ1-1, with 7 positions matching TRBD1. Losses at the gene ends were 6 bases for V and 10 bases for J; bases not matched to a gene: 5. There are 11 residues in the CDR3. CDR3 sequence: CASRIQGPAFF. In nucleotides, the CDR3 is TGTGCCAGCAGGATACAGGGGCCAGCTTTCTTT.

The genes are TRBV7-2 and TRBJ1-1, with no clear D. The CDR3 is 13 amino acids. Looked up from germline, CDR1 is SGHTA and CDR2 is FQGNSA. V lost 5 bases, J lost 8 bases, and 15 bases lay in between. This chain's CDR3 is CASSPGGRREAFF. The CDR3 nucleotides read TGTGCCAGCAGCCCCGGCGGGCGCCGCGAAGCTTTCTTT.

This clonotype was seen only a few times. The chain uses TRBV29-1 and TRBJ2-5; 10 bases match TRBD2. The trim removed 3 bases at V and 5 bases at J, leaving 3 bases unmatched. Looked up from germline, CDR1 is SQVTM and CDR2 is ANQGSEA. The CDR3 is made up of 13 amino acids. The CDR3 spells CSVDLAGGETQYF. The DNA of the CDR3 is TGCAGCGTTGATTTAGCGGGAGGCGAGACCCAGTACTTC.

This clonotype was seen more than once but under ten times. This sequence joins TRBV15 and TRBJ2-1, with 14 bases aligning to TRBD2. V gave up 0 bases and J gave up 3 bases; unmatched junction bases: 16. The CDR3 loop spans 22 amino acids. Germline CDR1 LNHNV, CDR2 YYDKDF (reference sequence). This chain's CDR3 is CATSREGDRGTSGRGHYNEQFF. The CDR3 DNA sequence: TGTGCCACCAGCAGAGAGGGTGACAGGGGGACTAGCGGGAGAGGCCACTACAATGAGCAGTTCTTC. Full variable domain (rest looked up from reference TRBV15 and TRBJ2-1): DAMVIQNPRYQVTQFGKPVTLSCSQTLNHNVMYWYQQKSSQAPKLLFHYYDKDFNNEADTPDNFQSRRPNTSFCFLDIRSPGLGDTAMYLCATSREGDRGTSGRGHYNEQFFGPGTRLTVL.

The genes are TRBV20-1 and TRBJ2-5; the match to TRBD1 covers 10 bases. This CDR3 is 15 amino acids long. The germline CDR1 and CDR2 sequences are DFQATT and SNEGSKA (reference sequence). Germline trimming cut 5 bases from V and 5 bases from J; bases unmatched to any gene: 11. CDR3 sequence (DNA): TGCAGTGCTGGAGCCGGGACAGGGGCTTGGGAGACCCAGTACTTC. Its translation: CSAGAGTGAWETQYF.

The chain recombines TRBV20-1 with TRBJ1-2; TRBD1 aligns across 9 bases. Germline trimming cut 0 bases from V and 5 bases from J; bases unmatched to any gene: 7. Germline V gives CDR1 DFQATT, CDR2 SNEGSKA (reference sequence). This CDR3 spans 15 amino acids. The chain's CDR3 is CSARDTGTGPYGYTF. The CDR3 nucleotides read TGCAGTGCTAGAGACACCGGGACAGGGCCTTATGGCTACACCTTC.

The chain is built from TRBV10-3 and TRBJ1-6; no clear D gene. Germline V gives CDR1 ENHRY, CDR2 SYGVKD. V gave up 2 bases and J gave up 7 bases, with 15 bases separating them. This CDR3 has 16 amino acids. This chain's CDR3 is CAISEVDERINSPLHF. The CDR3 DNA sequence: TGTGCCATCAGTGAGGTGGATGAGAGAATCAATTCACCCCTCCACTTT.

Many counts were recorded for this clonotype. The V gene is TRBV28, the J gene TRBJ2-5; D is unresolved. CDR3 size: 13 residues. V shed 6 bases and J shed 0 bases, with 8 bases lying between them. Germline assignment: CDR1 MDHEN and CDR2 SYDVKM. The CDR3 sequence is CASREQYQETQYF. The CDR3, as DNA: TGTGCCAGCAGGGAACAGTACCAAGAGACCCAGTACTTC.

The DNA of the CDR3 is TGTGCCAGCGTTGAGGACAGAGGCGAGGATACGCAGTATTTT. As protein: CASVEDRGEDTQYF. The chain combines TRBV2 with TRBJ2-3, with a tentative D call TRBD1 (6 bases). Germline V CDR1 and CDR2: SNHLY, FYNNEI. Between the trimmed V and J ends, which lost 8 bases and 6 bases, there was a span of 18 bases. The CDR3 has 14 amino acids. Drawing the rest from reference TRBV2 and TRBJ2-3, the complete variable domain is EPEVTQTPSHQVTQMGQEVILRCVPISNHLYFYWYRQILGQKVEFLVSFYNNEISEKSEIFDDQFSVERPDGSNFTLKIRSTKLEDSAMYFCASVEDRGEDTQYFGPGTRLTVL.

This clonotype was seen many times. The rearrangement joins TRBV7-2 to TRBJ1-2; 7 bases agree with TRBD1. In germline, CDR1 is SGHTA, CDR2 FQGNSA. This CDR3 has 14 amino acids. The ends lost 5 bases at V and 2 bases at J; junction bases unmatched: 5. The CDR3 DNA reads as TGTGCCAGCAGCCCCGGACAGGCAAACTATGGCTACACCTTC. Protein product: CASSPGQANYGYTF. Complete variable domain (other parts from reference TRBV7-2 and TRBJ1-2): GAGVSQSPSNKVTEKGKDVELRCDPISGHTALYWYRQSLGQGLEFLIYFQGNSAPDKSGLPSDRFSAERTGGSVSTLTIQRTQQEDSAVYLCASSPGQANYGYTFGSGTRLTVV.

This chain uses TRBV10-3 with TRBJ1-2; D is ambiguous. CDR1 is ENHRY, CDR2 SYGVKD, per germline. With 5 bases removed from V and 3 bases from J, the gap between germline ends came to 10 bases. This CDR3 comprises 13 residues. The DNA for the CDR3 is TGTGCCATCAGTTCCGGGCTTGACTATGGCTACACCTTC. This encodes CAISSGLDYGYTF.

In this sample, this clonotype turned up a few times. The CDR3 sequence is CASSPPLAGVLYEQYF. The DNA of the CDR3 is TGTGCCAGCAGCCCCCCCCTAGCGGGAGTCCTCTACGAGCAGTACTTC. This chain links TRBV6-2 or TRBV6-3 with TRBJ2-7; 10 positions agree with TRBD2. The ends lost 6 bases at V and 3 bases at J; junction bases unmatched: 11. Germline V gives CDR1 MNHEY, CDR2 SVGEGT. The CDR3 is made up of 16 amino acids.

This clonotype has a count of ten or more. The chain couples TRBV7-9 to TRBJ2-2; 10 bases are a match to TRBD1. This CDR3 spans 16 amino acids. Trimming removed 4 bases from V and 5 bases from J; junction bases left unmatched: 7. The germline V gene has CDR1 SEHNR and CDR2 FQNEAQ (reference sequence). CDR3: CASSSPDRGLTGELFF. For the CDR3, the DNA is TGTGCCAGCAGCTCGCCCGACAGGGGGCTGACCGGGGAGCTGTTTTTT.

This clonotype has more than one count but fewer than ten. V and J are TRBV20-1 and TRBJ2-1; D perhaps matches TRBD2 (5 bases). With 6 bases removed from V and 7 bases from J, the gap between germline ends came to 19 bases. This CDR3 region has 14 residues. The V gene's germline CDR1 is DFQATT and CDR2 SNEGSKA (reference sequence). The CDR3 DNA is TGCAGTGCCCTGAGACCCGCGGGCGGGAATGAGCAGTTCTTC. Translated, it gives CSALRPAGGNEQFF.

The V gene is TRBV7-9, the J gene TRBJ1-1, with TRBD1 as a possible D gene (5 bases). The CDR3 runs to 15 residues. The germline V gene has CDR1 SEHNR and CDR2 FQNEAQ (reference sequence). The V and J ends lost 5 bases and 6 bases respectively, with 19 bases between them. The CDR3 protein is CASSPGRVTLPEAFF. The CDR3 DNA sequence: TGTGCCAGCAGCCCGGGGCGCGTTACTCTGCCTGAAGCTTTCTTT. Combining the CDR3 with reference TRBV7-9 and TRBJ1-1 gives the whole variable domain DTGVSQNPRHKITKRGQNVTFRCDPISEHNRLYWYRQTLGQGPEFLTYFQNEAQLEKSRLLSDRFSAERPKGSFSTLEIQRTEQGDSAMYLCASSPGRVTLPEAFFGQGTRLTVV.

This clonotype has just a few counts. DNA for the CDR3: TGTGCCAGCAGCTCCCCGGGACAGGGGATTGGCTACACCTTC. Translating gives CASSSPGQGIGYTF. V gene TRBV7-2 combines with J gene TRBJ1-2, with 10 bases that match TRBD1. The CDR3 length is 14 residues. In germline, CDR1 is SGHTA, CDR2 FQGNSA. J lost 7 bases, V lost 4 bases, and 6 bases had no gene match.

This clonotype was seen ten or more times. The chain is built from TRBV7-6 and TRBJ1-2; 8 bases are a match to TRBD1. The trim removed 4 bases at V and 8 bases at J, leaving 6 bases unmatched. Germline assignment: CDR1 SGHVS and CDR2 FNYEAQ. The CDR3 is made up of 13 amino acids. This CDR3 is CASSYRGMRGYTF. DNA of the CDR3: TGTGCCAGCAGCTACAGGGGGATGCGCGGCTACACCTTC.

This clonotype was counted at least ten times. The rearrangement links TRBV20-1 to TRBJ1-3; the D is unclear. This CDR3 spans 14 amino acids. V lost 5 bases and J lost 0, with 11 bases in between. The germline V gene encodes CDR1 DFQATT and CDR2 SNEGSKA (reference sequence). The chain's CDR3 is CSALEHLSGNTIYF. The CDR3 DNA sequence: TGCAGTGCTCTTGAACATCTCTCTGGAAACACCATATATTTT.

This clonotype was seen at least ten times. This chain connects TRBV7-2 to TRBJ2-1; maybe TRBD1 (5 bases). Between the trimmed V and J ends, which lost 4 bases and 9 bases, there was a span of 19 bases. The CDR3 is 15 amino acids. Germline V gives CDR1 SGHTA, CDR2 FQGNSA. The CDR3 loop is CASSSGPGLISEQFF. Written as DNA, the CDR3 is TGTGCCAGCAGCTCAGGGCCCGGGCTAATTAGTGAGCAGTTCTTC.

This clonotype has a count of ten or more. The CDR3 spells CASSPGTDNSPLHF. The CDR3 coding sequence is TGTGCCAGCAGTCCCGGGACAGATAATTCACCCCTCCACTTT. The chain combines TRBV5-6 with TRBJ1-6; 7 nucleotides match TRBD1. This CDR3 has 14 residues. J was trimmed by 5 bases and V by 5 bases; bases with no gene match: 4. Germline CDR1 and CDR2: SGHDT and YYEEEE.

This clonotype appeared a few times. The CDR3 loop reads CASSGSNQPQHF. The DNA of the CDR3 is TGTGCCAGCAGCGGAAGCAATCAGCCCCAGCATTTT. The V gene is TRBV7-1, the J gene TRBJ1-5; no clear D. TRBV7-1 is an ORF, with its function uncertain. The V end was cut by 5 bases, the J end by 1 base, with 3 bases between. The CDR3 consists of 12 residues.

The chain joins TRBV4-1 to TRBJ2-3; TRBD2 matches 10 bases. CDR1 is MGHRA, CDR2 YSYEKL, per germline. V lost 0 bases, J lost 4 bases, and 10 bases stayed unmatched. The CDR3 spans 18 residues. The CDR3 DNA reads as TGCGCCAGCAGCCAAGAAGGAGCGGGAGGGCCTGGGGCAGATACGCAGTATTTT. Translated: CASSQEGAGGPGADTQYF.

This clonotype occurred many times. The chain joins TRBV19 to TRBJ1-5; 11 bases map to TRBD1. The CDR3 runs to 13 residues. Germline V lookup: CDR1 LNHDA, CDR2 SQIVND (reference sequence). V dropped 6 bases and J dropped 6; count of bases not matched to a gene: 1. The CDR3 reads CASRGQGAQPQHF. The CDR3 DNA reads as TGTGCCAGTAGAGGACAGGGGGCTCAGCCCCAGCATTTT.

The genes are TRBV6-4 and TRBJ2-6; perhaps TRBD2 as D (5 bases). V was cut by 4 bases and J by 1 base, with 17 bases left in between. The germline gives CDR1 MRHNA, CDR2 SNTAGT. The CDR3 extends over 18 amino acids. For the CDR3, the DNA is TGTGCCAGCAGTGCCGCCCCCACGGGGATATCTGGGGCCAACGTCCTGACTTTC. It yields the protein CASSAAPTGISGANVLTF.

The rearrangement links TRBV27 to TRBJ2-2; 8 nucleotides match TRBD2. The CDR3 spans 15 residues. Per the germline V gene, CDR1 is MNHEY and CDR2 is SMNVEV (reference sequence). After removal of 0 bases from V and 5 bases from J, the junction contained 2 bases not matched to a gene. CDR3 residues: CASSLSPSGTGELFF. CDR3 coding DNA: TGTGCCAGCAGTTTATCTCCTAGCGGGACCGGGGAGCTGTTTTTT.

This rearrangement joins TRBV7-9 to TRBJ1-1; tentative D call: TRBD1 (5 bases). The CDR3 loop spans 14 amino acids. Trimming left V 5 bases short and J 6 bases short, with 16 bases between. Per germline, CDR1 SEHNR and CDR2 FQNEAQ (reference sequence). The CDR3 loop is CASSDRRGRSEAFF. CDR3 nucleotides: TGTGCCAGCAGCGACCGACGGGGACGGTCTGAAGCTTTCTTT.

The chain combines TRBV20-1 with TRBJ2-1, with 12 nucleotides matching TRBD2. Germline V gives CDR1 DFQATT, CDR2 SNEGSKA (reference sequence). V gave up 2 bases and J gave up 10 bases; unmatched junction bases: 9. The CDR3 is 15 amino acids. This CDR3 is CSARIQGLAGREQFF. The CDR3 DNA reads as TGCAGTGCTAGAATACAGGGACTAGCGGGCCGCGAGCAGTTCTTC.